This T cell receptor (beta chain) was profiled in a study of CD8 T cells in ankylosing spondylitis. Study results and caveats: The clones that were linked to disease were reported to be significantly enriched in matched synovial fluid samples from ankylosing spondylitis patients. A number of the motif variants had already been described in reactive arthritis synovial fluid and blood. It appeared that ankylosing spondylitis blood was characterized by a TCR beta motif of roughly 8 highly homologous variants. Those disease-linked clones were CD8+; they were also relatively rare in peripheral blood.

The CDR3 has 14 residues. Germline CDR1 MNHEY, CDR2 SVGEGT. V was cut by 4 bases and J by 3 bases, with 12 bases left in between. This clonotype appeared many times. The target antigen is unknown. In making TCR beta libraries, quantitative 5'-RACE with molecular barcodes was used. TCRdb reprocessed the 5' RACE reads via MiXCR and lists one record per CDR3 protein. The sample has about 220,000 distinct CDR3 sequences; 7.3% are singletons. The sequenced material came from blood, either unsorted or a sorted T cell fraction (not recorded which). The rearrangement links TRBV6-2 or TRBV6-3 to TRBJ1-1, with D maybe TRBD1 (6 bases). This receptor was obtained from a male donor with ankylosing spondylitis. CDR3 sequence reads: CASSFLGADTEAFF. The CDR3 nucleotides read TGTGCCAGCAGTTTTCTGGGGGCGGACACTGAAGCTTTCTTT.